Below are 25 T cell receptor beta chains sequenced from a single sample in a study of T cells in Graves' hyperthyroidism and ophthalmopathy. Amplification yielded TCR beta CDR3 regions, with RNA transcripts as the source. The HTBI primer set served for first-round RT-PCR of the TCR CDR3. TCRdb itself ran the multiplex PCR reads through MiXCR, one entry per CDR3 protein. Of 450,000 to 500,000 distinct CDR3 sequences listed, roughly 22% are singletons. Material: blood. The receptors come from an older woman with Graves' ophthalmopathy.

The V and J genes are TRBV7-9 and TRBJ2-2, with 8 bases lining up with TRBD2. The CDR3 is made up of 15 amino acids. Per the germline V gene, CDR1 is SEHNR and CDR2 is FQNEAQ (reference sequence). V gave up 5 bases and J gave up 7 bases; unmatched junction bases: 9. CDR3 DNA sequence: TGTGCCAGCAGCAACCGAGCGGGAGTGCTCGGGGAGCTGTTTTTT. Protein product: CASSNRAGVLGELFF.

The genes are TRBV20-1 and TRBJ1-2; 11 positions agree with TRBD1. V was clipped by 5 bases and J by 4 bases; unmatched bases: 9. Germline V gene sequence: CDR1 DFQATT, CDR2 SNEGSKA (reference sequence). This CDR3 is 15 amino acids long. CDR3 sequence (DNA): TGCAGTGCTTCGCCGGGACAGGGGGTTTCCTATGGCTACACCTTC. Amino acid sequence: CSASPGQGVSYGYTF.

Points on this clonotype: An end of the junction does not agree with germline; a read error may underlie this. The gene calls are TRBV6-1 and TRBJ2-1; TRBD1 or TRBD2 may be the D gene (6 bases each). The V gene's germline CDR1 is MNHNS and CDR2 SASEGT. The CDR3 covers 15 residues. The CDR3 DNA sequence: TGTGCCAGCAGCCTACGAAGGGGGGCCTACAATGAGCGGTTCTTC. It translates to CASSLRRGAYNERFF.

This chain connects TRBV11-2 to TRBJ2-3; 7 bases line up with TRBD2. There are 13 residues in the CDR3. J lost 11 bases, V lost 1 base, and 6 bases had no gene match. CDR1 is SGHAT, CDR2 FQNNGV, per germline. CDR3 sequence reads: CASSLGEGTMQYF. As DNA, the CDR3 is TGTGCCAGCAGCTTAGGGGAGGGGACTATGCAGTATTTT.

This clonotype was counted at least ten times. The rearrangement uses TRBV12-3 or TRBV12-4 and TRBJ1-1; D is unclear. The CDR3 consists of 14 residues. Trimming removed 5 bases from V and 0 bases from J, with 10 bases in between. CDR3 region: CASSQDGLNTEAFF. The CDR3 region has the DNA TGTGCCAGCAGTCAAGACGGATTGAACACTGAAGCTTTCTTT.

The chain couples TRBV28 to TRBJ1-2; the match to TRBD1 covers 7 bases. The CDR3 consists of 14 residues. Losses at the gene ends were 6 bases for V and 4 bases for J; bases not matched to a gene: 8. The germline gives CDR1 MDHEN, CDR2 SYDVKM. CDR3 nucleotide sequence: TGTGCCAGCAGCACACGACAGGGCTCCTATGGCTACACCTTC. Translation gives CASSTRQGSYGYTF.

This chain joins TRBV7-9 and TRBJ2-1, with D unclear. From germline, CDR1 is SEHNR and CDR2 FQNEAQ (reference sequence). The CDR3 spans 18 residues. V was pared by 9 bases and J by 0 bases, with 24 bases between. The CDR3, as DNA: TGTGCCAGTAGTATAGATCTATTCCCAGTTTACTCCTACAATGAGCAGTTCTTC. This translates into CASSIDLFPVYSYNEQFF.

This clonotype appeared a few times. The chain is built from TRBV28 and TRBJ1-4; TRBD1 matches at 12 bases. Germline CDR1 MDHEN, CDR2 SYDVKM. This CDR3 has 14 residues. Trimming removed 6 bases from V and 8 bases from J; junction bases left unmatched: 4. CDR3 nucleotides: TGTGCCAGCAGACTGGGACAGGGGGCGGAAAAACTGTTTTTT. Protein sequence: CASRLGQGAEKLFF. Complete variable domain (other parts from reference TRBV28 and TRBJ1-4): DVKVTQSSRYLVKRTGEKVFLECVQDMDHENMFWYRQDPGLGLRLIYFSYDVKMKEKGDIPEGYSVSREKKERFSLILESASTNQTSMYLCASRLGQGAEKLFFGSGTQLSVL.

The chain is built from TRBV27 and TRBJ2-3; weak D call: TRBD2 (6 bases). Per germline, CDR1 MNHEY and CDR2 SMNVEV (reference sequence). Between the trimmed V and J ends, which lost 3 bases and 4 bases, there was a span of 17 bases. This CDR3 has 16 amino acids. The chain's CDR3 is CASSFREPPVADTQYF. The CDR3 nucleotides are TGTGCCAGCAGTTTTCGGGAGCCACCTGTCGCAGATACGCAGTATTTT.

The count of this clonotype is one. This chain connects TRBV4-2 to TRBJ1-1; D might be TRBD1 (5 bases). V was shortened by 3 bases and J by 2 bases, with 10 bases between the two germline ends. This CDR3 is 14 amino acids long. Germline V CDR1 and CDR2: LGHNA, YNFKEQ. The CDR3 nucleotides read TGTGCCAGCAGCCAGGGACGGACCAACACTGAAGCTTTCTTT. This translates into CASSQGRTNTEAFF.

Only a few counts were recorded for this clonotype. The chain carries TRBV20-1 and TRBJ1-2; no clear D. Deletions cut 6 bases from V and 4 bases from J, with 18 bases between. The CDR3 sequence is 14 residues long. Germline V CDR1 and CDR2: DFQATT, SNEGSKA (reference sequence). The CDR3 sequence is CSAFPRGWGYGYTF. The CDR3 DNA reads TGCAGTGCCTTTCCGCGGGGTTGGGGCTATGGCTACACCTTC.

The V and J genes are TRBV6-2 or TRBV6-3 and TRBJ1-5; TRBD1 matches 10 bases. J gave up 3 bases and V 5 bases, and 13 bases lay outside the gene matches. Germline CDR1 is MNHEY and CDR2 is SVGEGT. The CDR3 extends over 18 amino acids. The CDR3 DNA reads as TGTGCCAGCAGTGGACGAGGACAGGGGGTCGGGAACAATCAGCCCCAGCATTTT. It specifies CASSGRGQGVGNNQPQHF.

The V call is TRBV6-1, the J call TRBJ2-3; D gene uncertain. Germline lookup yields CDR1 MNHNS and CDR2 SASEGT. The CDR3 loop spans 14 amino acids. Trimming took 5 bases from V and 4 from J, leaving 13 bases between them. CDR3 loop: CASSYFLRADTQYF. CDR3 nucleotides: TGTGCCAGCAGTTATTTCCTTCGGGCAGATACGCAGTATTTT.

The sample holds many counts of this clonotype. The CDR3 region is CASSRTTNYGYTF. The CDR3 bases are TGTGCCAGCAGTAGGACAACTAACTATGGCTACACCTTC. The chain is built from TRBV2 and TRBJ1-2; weak D call: TRBD1 (5 bases). Germline loops: CDR1 SNHLY, CDR2 FYNNEI. The CDR3 spans 13 residues. Trimming shortened V by 5 bases and J by 0 bases, and 7 bases separated the two germline ends. Full variable domain (outside the CDR3, taken from reference TRBV2 and TRBJ1-2): EPEVTQTPSHQVTQMGQEVILRCVPISNHLYFYWYRQILGQKVEFLVSFYNNEISEKSEIFDDQFSVERPDGSNFTLKIRSTKLEDSAMYFCASSRTTNYGYTFGSGTRLTVV.

This clonotype has only a few counts. The V call is TRBV12-3 or TRBV12-4, the J call TRBJ2-1, with D perhaps TRBD2 (6 bases). V lost 5 bases and J lost 12, with 11 bases in between. The CDR3 is made up of 11 amino acids. The CDR3 loop is CASSPRDLQFF. CDR3 sequence (DNA): TGTGCCAGCAGTCCTCGGGACTTGCAGTTCTTC.

There are many counts of this clonotype. This chain joins TRBV2 and TRBJ1-1, with D uncertain. V shed 2 bases and J shed 4 bases, with 17 bases lying between them. Germline lookup yields CDR1 SNHLY and CDR2 FYNNEI. The CDR3 is made up of 16 amino acids. The CDR3 nucleotides are TGTGCCAGCAGTGAAAACCCCCGACACCCCGGCACTGAAGCTTTCTTT. As protein: CASSENPRHPGTEAFF.

This chain connects TRBV5-1 to TRBJ2-3, with D unresolved. The CDR3 runs to 15 residues. Between the trimmed V and J ends, which lost 0 bases and 2 bases, there was a span of 10 bases. CDR1 is SGHRS, CDR2 YFSETQ, per germline. The CDR3 DNA sequence: TGCGCCAGCAGCTTGGAGTCTAGAGTCACAGATACGCAGTATTTT. The encoded protein is CASSLESRVTDTQYF.

This clonotype was picked up a small number of times. V and J are TRBV3-1 and TRBJ1-5; no firm D call. CDR3 length equals 15 residues. The V gene lost 1 base and the J gene lost 3 bases, with 10 bases spanning the gap. Germline V gene lookup returns CDR1 LGHDT and CDR2 YNNKEL (reference sequence). The CDR3 is CASSQGRGSNQPQHF. The CDR3 region has the DNA TGTGCCAGCAGCCAAGGGCGGGGTTCCAATCAGCCCCAGCATTTT. Looking up the rest from reference TRBV3-1 and TRBJ1-5 gives the full variable domain: DTAVSQTPKYLVTQMGNDKSIKCEQNLGHDTMYWYKQDSKKFLKIMFSYNNKELIINETVPNRFSPKSPDKAHLNLHINSLELGDSAVYFCASSQGRGSNQPQHFGDGTRLSIL.

Concerning this clonotype: It may be a read error: a sequence one base away is much more abundant. The rearrangement joins TRBV11-2 to TRBJ2-3; TRBD2 might be the D (7 bases). The CDR3 contains 16 residues. Deletions cut 1 base from V and 4 bases from J, with 15 bases between. From germline, CDR1 is SGHAT and CDR2 FQNNGV. CDR3 in DNA: TGTGCCAGCAGCTTAGCTCCAGGGGAGGGTGCAGATACGCAGTATTTT. It specifies CASSLAPGEGADTQYF.

V is TRBV20-1 and J is TRBJ2-3; D call uncertain. The CDR3 has 15 amino acids. Germline CDR1 and CDR2: DFQATT and SNEGSKA (reference sequence). Trimming took 0 bases from V and 0 from J, leaving 10 bases between them. Written as DNA, the CDR3 is TGCAGTGCTAGAGATCGGGTCGTTAGCACAGATACGCAGTATTTT. Protein sequence: CSARDRVVSTDTQYF.

DNA of the CDR3: TGTGCCAGCAGTTTGGGTGGGCATCAGCCCCAGCATTTT. It translates to CASSLGGHQPQHF. The chain recombines TRBV28 with TRBJ1-5, with D hard to call. Trimming pared 3 bases from V and 5 bases from J, leaving 8 bases between. This CDR3 is built from 13 residues. Germline-derived CDR1 and CDR2 are MDHEN and SYDVKM.

This clonotype has a count of ten or more. The V call is TRBV7-2, the J call TRBJ1-1; TRBD1 might be the D (5 bases). CDR1 is SGHTA, CDR2 FQGNSA, per germline. The germline V and J ends were trimmed by 1 base and 4 bases, with 10 bases remaining between them. The CDR3 contains 14 residues. The CDR3 sequence is CASSLGGASTEAFF. As DNA, the CDR3 is TGTGCCAGCAGCTTAGGAGGGGCGAGCACTGAAGCTTTCTTT.

This clonotype was seen many times. V and J are TRBV28 and TRBJ2-1, with 8 bases that match TRBD2. This CDR3 region has 15 residues. Germline lookup yields CDR1 MDHEN and CDR2 SYDVKM. With V trimmed by 2 bases and J by 7 bases, 7 bases remained unmatched. CDR3 nucleotides: TGTGCCAGCAGTTTAATCGGGAGGGCCTTGAATGAGCAGTTCTTC. As protein: CASSLIGRALNEQFF.

The chain recombines TRBV9 with TRBJ2-1; 9 nucleotides agree with TRBD2. This CDR3 spans 15 amino acids. The germline V gene encodes CDR1 SGDLS and CDR2 YYNGEE. V dropped 7 bases and J dropped 9; count of bases not matched to a gene: 14. The CDR3 reads CASSSGLAGFGEQFF. The CDR3 coding sequence is TGTGCCAGCTCGTCGGGGCTAGCGGGATTCGGTGAGCAGTTCTTC.

To note about this clonotype: This may stem from a read error, because a much larger clone lies one nucleotide away. The rearrangement joins TRBV7-2 to TRBJ2-1; D is undetermined. This CDR3 has 13 residues. Trimming removed 5 bases from V and 6 bases from J, with 11 bases in between. Germline V gene lookup returns CDR1 SGHTA and CDR2 FQGNSA. CDR3 sequence reads: CASSIGQLNEQFF. The CDR3 nucleotides read TGTGCCAGCAGCATAGGGCAGCTCAATGAGCAGTTCTTC.